These T cell receptor beta chains were read from a single sample in a study of T-cell memory formation after mild COVID-19. TCRdb re-called the 5' RACE reads with MiXCR, one entry per CDR3 protein. This table holds fewer than 550,000 distinct CDR3 sequences, 20% found once. Specimen: PBMCs or a T cell subset sorted from them (not recorded which). Every receptor here comes from an adult woman who had mild COVID-19 (a few samples of this study predate the infection). Cell type and time point are not known. Each CDR3 is given without its conserved first and last residue. The D gene is left open where the match is weak.

CDR3,V,D
SVVVGLNTEAF,TRBV29-1,NA
ASSFWVGGDYEQF,TRBV12-3/TRBV12-4,TRBD2
ATSRKAGGVSEAF,TRBV15,TRBD1
SVEIRHTDTQY,TRBV29-1,NA
ASSLVVGQGVL,TRBV5-1,TRBD1
AWSEDQWAEAF,TRBV30,NA
SASRQGGDTEAF,TRBV20-1,TRBD1
ASSRTGHTDTQY,TRBV14,TRBD1
ASRAGLTYEQY,TRBV19,NA
ASSLIERATYEQY,TRBV5-1,NA
ASSYADGGPGEQY,TRBV6-2/TRBV6-3,NA
ASSETGQRKANTGELF,TRBV6-1,NA
ASSLGATGPHEQY,TRBV7-6,TRBD1
ATSRDRGAGELF,TRBV15,NA
ASSAVRGTYNEQF,TRBV2,NA
ASSYLRDRGRPNNEQF,TRBV6-5,TRBD1
ASSLDSTDRFSGANVLT,TRBV7-8,NA
ASSDPETQY,TRBV25-1,NA
ASSSRRQGANEKLF,TRBV5-6,TRBD1
ASSQTGTTNYNEQF,TRBV4-2,NA
ASSTRTSGRSEQY,TRBV19,TRBD2
ASSLGGPGPDTQY,TRBV7-7,NA
ASSERIGRITGQETQY,TRBV6-1,NA
ASSLNGGLVSYEQF,TRBV7-3,NA
ATQDPRDNQPQH,TRBV24-1,NA
ASSLNKAGSQETQY,TRBV5-1,NA
ASSEYRLTGFPEAF,TRBV25-1,TRBD1
ATVETYEQY,TRBV10-3,NA
ASSVRSCSTLRNSGNTIY,TRBV7-3,NA
ASAELGAETEAF,TRBV12-3/TRBV12-4,NA
ASSPRDAGELF,TRBV11-2,NA
ASSYSSQGGAWSETQY,TRBV6-5,TRBD1
ASSFGLAQDEQF,TRBV7-2,TRBD2
ASSLKGGGTQY,TRBV7-2,NA
ASSRTASEQY,TRBV3-1,NA
ASSLKPGQGWADTQY,TRBV28,TRBD1
ASGTTVDNTEAF,TRBV12-3/TRBV12-4,NA
ASSKGSNQPQH,TRBV19,NA
SATARGLTSYNEQF,TRBV20-1,TRBD2
SARDIHSGETQY,TRBV20-1,NA
SGEENTEAF,TRBV29-1,NA